Following are 28 T cell receptor beta chains from one sample sequenced in a study of blood T cell repertoires in COVID-19. Generated by immunoSEQ multiplex PCR, the TCRdb table keeps only in-frame clones and is missing some. The profile shows 150,000 or so clones, around 85% of them singletons. The sequenced sample was peripheral blood. The origin of the receptors is a woman aged 80 or over with acute or convalescent COVID-19.

The chain carries TRBV2 and TRBJ1-5; 9 nucleotides line up with TRBD1. The V segment lost 8 bases and the J segment 7 bases; nucleotides outside the gene matches: 6. This CDR3 comprises 13 residues. Germline V CDR1 and CDR2: SNHLY, FYNNEI. The CDR3: CASSPGQGQPQHF. The CDR3 DNA is TGTGCCAGCTCTCCGGGACAGGGACAGCCCCAGCATTTT.

The rearrangement links TRBV19 to TRBJ1-1; D may be TRBD1 (6 bases). Germline CDR1 reads LNHDA; CDR2 reads SQIVND (reference sequence). This CDR3 comprises 14 residues. V shed 7 bases and J shed 5 bases, with 17 bases lying between them. CDR3 DNA: TGTGCCAGTAAGTTGAGCAGGGGAGGGACTGAAGCTTTCTTT. It is translated as CASKLSRGGTEAFF.

V is TRBV27 and J is TRBJ2-7; 7 nucleotides agree with TRBD2. Germline V gene sequence: CDR1 MNHEY, CDR2 SMNVEV (reference sequence). V was pared by 4 bases and J by 2 bases, with 5 bases of the junction left unmatched. The CDR3 is 14 amino acids. CDR3 sequence (DNA): TGTGCCAGCAGTTCTCCGGCGGGGGCCTACGAGCAGTACTTC. Translating gives CASSSPAGAYEQYF.

The chain carries TRBV19 and TRBJ1-2; 10 bases align to TRBD1. Trimming cost V 7 bases and J 7 bases; bases outside gene matches: 6. Looked up from germline, CDR1 is LNHDA and CDR2 is SQIVND (reference sequence). The CDR3 loop spans 13 amino acids. The CDR3 spells CASNRQGASGYTF. In DNA, the CDR3 is TGTGCCAGTAATCGACAGGGGGCCTCTGGCTACACCTTC.

The V gene is TRBV12-3 or TRBV12-4, the J gene TRBJ1-2; D remains ambiguous. This CDR3 contains 11 residues. V gave up 3 bases and J gave up 10 bases, with 9 bases separating them. The DNA of the CDR3 is TGTGCCAGCAGTTTTGGGAGGAACTACACCTTC. It specifies CASSFGRNYTF.

The rearrangement uses TRBV18 and TRBJ1-6, with D unresolved. Germline CDR1 and CDR2: KGHSH and LQKENI. The CDR3 has 15 amino acids. Trimming cost V 4 bases and J 7 bases, with 14 bases left between them. CDR3 amino acids: CASSLPGTSNSPLHF. The CDR3 DNA sequence: TGTGCCAGCTCACTGCCAGGAACTTCGAATTCACCCCTCCACTTT.

The chain recombines TRBV19 with TRBJ1-2; D may be TRBD1 (6 bases). This CDR3 spans 13 amino acids. The germline CDR1 and CDR2 sequences are LNHDA and SQIVND (reference sequence). V dropped 4 bases and J dropped 8 bases, with 14 bases sitting between them. The CDR3 DNA reads as TGTGCCAGTAGTAAACAGGGTGATTACGGCTACACCTTC. It encodes CASSKQGDYGYTF.

The V and J genes are TRBV5-1 and TRBJ2-7; 7 bases align to TRBD2. V was pared by 4 bases and J by 3 bases, with 4 bases of the junction left unmatched. Per the germline V gene, CDR1 is SGHRS and CDR2 is YFSETQ. CDR3 length: 13 amino acids. The CDR3 spells CASSVREGYEQYF. As DNA, the CDR3 is TGCGCCAGCAGCGTCAGGGAGGGCTACGAGCAGTACTTC.

This chain joins TRBV15 and TRBJ1-6; D may be TRBD1 (5 bases). V lost 1 base to trimming and J lost 10 bases, with 11 bases between them. This CDR3 spans 14 amino acids. CDR1 and CDR2 from the germline V gene are LNHNV and YYDKDF (reference sequence). The CDR3 DNA follows: TGTGCCACCAGCAGAGCTCGAAGGGGCTCACCCCTCCACTTT. Protein product: CATSRARRGSPLHF. The whole variable domain, remainder taken from reference TRBV15 and TRBJ1-6, is DAMVIQNPRYQVTQFGKPVTLSCSQTLNHNVMYWYQQKSSQAPKLLFHYYDKDFNNEADTPDNFQSRRPNTSFCFLDIRSPGLGDTAMYLCATSRARRGSPLHFGNGTRLTVT.

CDR3 bases: TGTGCCAGCAGCCACAGGGGGCGAGGAACTGAAGCTTTCTTT. Encoded protein: CASSHRGRGTEAFF. V and J are TRBV3-1 (or the pseudogene TRBV3-2) and TRBJ1-1; 8 positions agree with TRBD1. The CDR3 length is 14 residues. Germline V lookup: CDR1 LGHDT, CDR2 YNNKEL (reference sequence). V dropped 3 bases and J dropped 5; count of bases not matched to a gene: 5.

There are a few counts of this clone. This chain links TRBV6-5 with TRBJ1-1; D not certain. CDR3 size: 14 residues. Germline loops: CDR1 MNHEY, CDR2 SVGAGI. Between the trimmed V and J ends, which lost 6 bases and 0 bases, there was a span of 11 bases. CDR3 coding DNA: TGTGCCAGCAGAAGAGACAACCTGAACACTGAAGCTTTCTTT. Protein product: CASRRDNLNTEAFF.

The CDR3 reads CASAASGLAGGNEQFF. DNA for the CDR3: TGTGCCAGCGCAGCCTCGGGACTAGCGGGAGGAAATGAGCAGTTCTTC. The V call is TRBV2, the J call TRBJ2-1; 15 bases line up with TRBD2. From germline, CDR1 is SNHLY and CDR2 FYNNEI. V lost 8 bases, J lost 7 bases, and 9 bases stayed unmatched. The CDR3 loop spans 16 amino acids.

In its sample, this clone was seen once. The chain joins TRBV7-9 to TRBJ1-4, with 10 bases fitting TRBD1. This CDR3 spans 17 amino acids. The V and J ends lost 4 bases and 3 bases, in that order; junction bases with no gene match: 8. Germline loops: CDR1 SEHNR, CDR2 FQNEAQ (reference sequence). CDR3 sequence (DNA): TGTGCCAGCAGCTCACAGAAGGGACAGGGGTCTAATGAAAAACTGTTTTTT. Its protein is CASSSQKGQGSNEKLFF. Complete variable domain (other parts from reference TRBV7-9 and TRBJ1-4): DTGVSQNPRHKITKRGQNVTFRCDPISEHNRLYWYRQTLGQGPEFLTYFQNEAQLEKSRLLSDRFSAERPKGSFSTLEIQRTEQGDSAMYLCASSSQKGQGSNEKLFFGSGTQLSVL.

The chain employs TRBV6-1 and TRBJ2-6; 12 bases align to TRBD2. CDR1 MNHNS and CDR2 SASEGT come from the germline V gene. The junction had 2 bases not matched to a gene; V was cut back by 0 bases and J by 2 bases. The CDR3 runs 18 residues. The CDR3 DNA sequence: TGTGCCAGCAGTGAAGCGCTAGCGGGGGGGACTGGGGCCAACGTCCTGACTTTC. Protein sequence: CASSEALAGGTGANVLTF.

The rearrangement joins TRBV5-4 to TRBJ2-7, with 11 bases matching TRBD2. This CDR3 contains 15 residues. After removal of 4 bases from V and 1 base from J, the junction contained 4 bases not matched to a gene. Germline loops: CDR1 SGHNT, CDR2 YYREEE (reference sequence). The CDR3 reads CASSAGLADSYEQYF. In nucleotides, the CDR3 is TGTGCCAGCAGCGCGGGACTAGCGGATTCCTACGAGCAGTACTTC.

The chain recombines TRBV7-2 with TRBJ1-1, with 8 bases fitting TRBD1. With 5 bases clipped from V and 4 bases from J, the junction kept 9 bases outside the gene matches. Looked up from germline, CDR1 is SGHTA and CDR2 is FQGNSA. CDR3 length equals 15 residues. CDR3 amino acids: CASSEQGVSFTEAFF. The CDR3 coding sequence is TGTGCCAGCAGCGAACAGGGGGTCTCGTTCACTGAAGCTTTCTTT.

The gene calls are TRBV2 and TRBJ1-1, with 8 bases that match TRBD1. Germline lookup yields CDR1 SNHLY and CDR2 FYNNEI. J was trimmed by 6 bases and V by 4 bases; bases with no gene match: 7. CDR3 length: 14 residues. DNA of the CDR3: TGTGCCAGCAGTGCGAATGACAGGGGTGCTGAAGCTTTCTTT. Translating it yields CASSANDRGAEAFF.

This clone is a singleton in its sample. V gene TRBV5-1 combines with J gene TRBJ1-6; no reliable D call. The CDR3 totals 14 residues. The germline V and J ends were trimmed by 1 base and 7 bases, with 9 bases remaining between them. In germline, CDR1 is SGHRS, CDR2 YFSETQ. The CDR3 reads CASSLLQFNSPLHF. The DNA of the CDR3 is TGCGCCAGCAGCTTGTTGCAGTTCAATTCACCCCTCCACTTT.

This sequence joins TRBV9 and TRBJ2-2, with D possibly being TRBD1 (6 bases). The CDR3 loop spans 16 amino acids. CDR1 is SGDLS and CDR2 is YYNGEE in the germline V gene. V was trimmed by 4 bases and J by 0 bases, leaving 13 bases between them. The CDR3, as DNA: TGTGCCAGCAGCCACCGACAGGCCGCGAACACCGGGGAGCTGTTTTTT. Its protein is CASSHRQAANTGELFF.

The CDR3 sequence is CASSLRGSGQNTEAFF. The CDR3, as DNA: TGTGCCAGCAGCTTACGTGGGTCAGGACAGAACACTGAAGCTTTCTTT. This rearrangement joins TRBV7-2 to TRBJ1-1, with D possibly matching TRBD1 (5 bases). V was cut by 2 bases and J by 1 base, with 14 bases left in between. The germline gives CDR1 SGHTA, CDR2 FQGNSA. The CDR3 contains 16 residues.

CDR3 coding DNA: TGCGCCAGCAGCGAGCAGGCTTACAATGAGCAGTTCTTC. Translation gives CASSEQAYNEQFF. The chain couples TRBV5-1 to TRBJ2-1; no clear D gene. CDR1 is SGHRS and CDR2 is YFSETQ in the germline V gene. Trimming pared 4 bases from V and 4 bases from J, leaving 9 bases between. The CDR3 consists of 13 residues.

This clone appeared once. CDR3: CASSQGQVYEQYF. In DNA, the CDR3 is TGTGCCAGCAGCCAAGGACAGGTCTACGAGCAGTACTTC. The chain combines TRBV14 with TRBJ2-7, with D perhaps TRBD1 (6 bases). Per the germline V gene, CDR1 is SGHDN and CDR2 is FVKESK. This CDR3 has 13 amino acids. V dropped 1 base and J dropped 3 bases, with 7 bases sitting between them.

This chain links TRBV11-2 with TRBJ1-2; 8 bases line up with TRBD1. CDR1 and CDR2 (germline): SGHAT, FQNNGV. The J segment lost 6 bases and the V segment lost 3 bases, leaving 12 bases of the junction unmatched. This CDR3 is built from 16 residues. The CDR3 DNA reads as TGTGCCAGCAGCTTGGCATACAGGGGGTCGGACGATGGCTACACCTTC. Translated: CASSLAYRGSDDGYTF.

The chain has TRBV29-1 and TRBJ1-5; 9 positions agree with TRBD1. CDR1 and CDR2 from the germline V gene are SQVTM and ANQGSEA. The CDR3 has 13 residues. V dropped 4 bases and J dropped 5; count of bases not matched to a gene: 3. The CDR3 DNA follows: TGCAGCGTTGGGGACAGGGTGGATCAGCCCCAGCATTTT. Translating it yields CSVGDRVDQPQHF.

This rearrangement joins TRBV5-6 to TRBJ1-3, with D tentatively TRBD1 (5 bases). The CDR3 totals 16 residues. Per germline, CDR1 SGHDT and CDR2 YYEEEE. V was shortened by 10 bases and J by 0 bases, with 20 bases between the two germline ends. CDR3 DNA sequence: TGTGCCCGCCGCTTGGCGGGGGGGGACTCTGGAAACACCATATATTTT. Its translation is CARRLAGGDSGNTIYF.

The J gene is TRBJ1-2, the V gene TRBV12-3 or TRBV12-4; D might be TRBD1 (6 bases). This CDR3 spans 13 amino acids. The V end was cut by 3 bases, the J end by 8 bases, with 13 bases between. The CDR3 spells CASSFTGYRGYTF. CDR3 bases: TGTGCCAGCAGTTTCACAGGGTATCGAGGCTACACCTTC.

The chain carries TRBV6-5 and TRBJ2-7; no clear D gene. This CDR3 spans 15 amino acids. Germline CDR1 MNHEY, CDR2 SVGAGI. V was trimmed by 3 bases and J by 1 base, leaving 13 bases between them. The DNA of the CDR3 is TGTGCCAGCAGTTATCGGAGAAAGGCTTCCTACGAGCAGTACTTC. Encoded protein: CASSYRRKASYEQYF.

The chain links TRBV9 to TRBJ2-1; weak D call: TRBD1 (5 bases). Trimming removed 4 bases from V and 0 bases from J, with 14 bases in between. The CDR3 length is 16 residues. CDR1 and CDR2 (germline): SGDLS, YYNGEE. For the CDR3, the DNA is TGTGCCAGCAGCTTTACAGGTCCTAGCTCCTACAATGAGCAGTTCTTC. It codes for CASSFTGPSSYNEQFF.